These 17 T cell receptor beta chains came from one sample sequenced in a study of cytomegalovirus exposure and HLA in healthy donors. PCR was performed using 60 Vbeta and 13 Jbeta primers. Sequencing used immunoSEQ multiplex PCR; TCRdb keeps in-frame clones, though not all of them. In the table there are approximately 88,000 clones, 64% of which are singletons. The material sequenced was PBMCs. Receptors originate from a man aged 55-75 years in good health and CMV-seronegative.

This chain links TRBV18 with TRBJ2-3; weak D call: TRBD1 (6 bases). V dropped 6 bases and J dropped 2 bases, with 9 bases sitting between them. CDR1 and CDR2 from the germline V gene are KGHSH and LQKENI. The length of the CDR3 is 13 residues. The CDR3 bases are TGTGCCAGCTCCCCAGGGGCCACAGATACGCAGTATTTT. Translation gives CASSPGATDTQYF.

This clone was counted only a few times. This rearrangement joins TRBV27 to TRBJ1-5; TRBD1 is a possible D gene (6 bases). Trimming removed 6 bases at V and 4 bases at J, with 16 bases between. Germline CDR1 MNHEY, CDR2 SMNVEV (reference sequence). CDR3 length: 15 amino acids. CDR3 DNA sequence: TGTGCCAGCAGCCCCATGACAGGTGATAATCAGCCCCAGCATTTT. Its protein product is CASSPMTGDNQPQHF.

This chain links TRBV19 with TRBJ1-2; 9 bases fit TRBD1. Germline V lookup: CDR1 LNHDA, CDR2 SQIVND (reference sequence). V trimming: 1 base; J trimming: 6 bases; junction bases outside the gene matches: 12. The CDR3 extends over 17 amino acids. The CDR3 protein is CASSIGPTGTGNNGYTF. The CDR3 DNA is TGTGCCAGTAGTATAGGACCAACCGGGACAGGGAATAATGGCTACACCTTC.

This rearrangement joins TRBV5-5 to TRBJ2-3, with a tentative D call TRBD1 (6 bases). Germline values: CDR1 SGHKS, CDR2 YYEKEE (reference sequence). This CDR3 comprises 16 residues. Trimming cost V 5 bases and J 4 bases, with 20 bases left between them. CDR3 in amino acids: CASRRDPYRDPDTQYF. The CDR3 DNA reads TGTGCCAGCAGACGGGATCCATACAGGGATCCAGATACGCAGTATTTT.

This chain uses TRBV19 with TRBJ2-7; 8 nucleotides align to TRBD2. The V gene end was trimmed by 7 bases and the J gene end by 2 bases; junction bases not matched to a gene: 10. The CDR3 runs to 15 residues. Germline V gene sequence: CDR1 LNHDA, CDR2 SQIVND (reference sequence). The CDR3 region is CASTSTSGPTYEQYF. The DNA of the CDR3 is TGTGCCAGTACCAGCACTAGCGGCCCTACCTACGAGCAGTACTTC.

This sequence joins TRBV6-1 and TRBJ2-1, with 8 bases aligning to TRBD2. Germline V gives CDR1 MNHNS, CDR2 SASEGT. CDR3 length equals 14 residues. J lost 7 bases, V lost 2 bases, and 4 bases had no gene match. The CDR3 nucleotides are TGTGCCAGCAGTGAAAGCGGGAGTATAAATGAGCAGTTCTTC. It encodes CASSESGSINEQFF.

The table lists this clone with a few counts. The chain combines TRBV21-1 with TRBJ2-7; the table assigns TRBD2, which was not confirmed against the DNA. TRBV21-1 is an annotated pseudogene. The length of the CDR3 is 14 residues. Written as DNA, the CDR3 is TGTGCCAGCAGCAAAACGGGGAGGTCCTACGAGCAGTACTTC. Its protein product is CASSKTGRSYEQYF.

This clone came up a few times. The V gene is TRBV14, the J gene TRBJ2-2; D remains unclear. The germline gives CDR1 SGHDN, CDR2 FVKESK. The ends were cut back, 1 base at V and 4 bases at J, with 10 bases in the middle. The CDR3 contains 15 residues. Here the CDR3 DNA reads TGTGCCAGCAGCCAAGTTTCTGGCCCCACCGGGGAGCTGTTTTTT. It is translated as CASSQVSGPTGELFF.

This clone was seen once. The chain uses TRBV19 and TRBJ2-7, with 10 bases fitting TRBD2. The CDR3 is 15 residues long. Germline loops: CDR1 LNHDA, CDR2 SQIVND (reference sequence). With 4 bases clipped from V and 2 bases from J, the junction kept 5 bases outside the gene matches. The CDR3 DNA reads as TGTGCCAGTAGTAGCGGACTAGCGGCTACCTACGAGCAGTACTTC. Its translation: CASSSGLAATYEQYF.

This chain uses TRBV5-4 with TRBJ1-1, with 9 nucleotides matching TRBD1. The trim removed 4 bases at V and 6 bases at J, leaving 10 bases unmatched. CDR1 is SGHNT, CDR2 YYREEE, per germline (reference sequence). The CDR3 spans 15 residues. The CDR3: CASSQRTGANPEAFF. CDR3 sequence (DNA): TGTGCCAGCAGCCAAAGGACAGGGGCAAACCCTGAAGCTTTCTTT.

The V gene is TRBV18, the J gene TRBJ2-1; 11 positions match TRBD2. There are 13 residues in the CDR3. Trimming took 3 bases from V and 10 from J; bases not matched to a gene: 2. Germline V gene sequence: CDR1 KGHSH, CDR2 LQKENI. CDR3 protein: CASSPASGGEQFF. CDR3 coding DNA: TGTGCCAGCTCACCCGCTAGCGGGGGGGAGCAGTTCTTC.

The chain recombines TRBV9 with TRBJ1-2; 7 bases fit TRBD1. The length of the CDR3 is 13 residues. Losses at the gene ends were 4 bases for V and 4 bases for J; bases not matched to a gene: 4. Germline V gene lookup returns CDR1 SGDLS and CDR2 YYNGEE. In DNA form, the CDR3 reads TGTGCCAGCAGCCCGCGGGACAGCTATGGCTACACCTTC. It codes for CASSPRDSYGYTF.

The chain couples TRBV7-2 to TRBJ1-1; D is possibly TRBD1 (5 bases). The CDR3 has 15 amino acids. CDR1 and CDR2 (germline): SGHTA, FQGNSA. With 0 bases removed from V and 3 bases from J, the gap between germline ends came to 11 bases. CDR3 DNA sequence: TGTGCCAGCAGCTTAGCGCCGGGGGGTTACACTGAAGCTTTCTTT. This translates into CASSLAPGGYTEAFF.

The chain uses TRBV11-3 and TRBJ2-5; 7 nucleotides agree with TRBD1. CDR1 and CDR2 (germline): SGHNT, YENEEA. V trimming: 8 bases; J trimming: 2 bases; junction bases outside the gene matches: 2. The CDR3 is 12 residues long. DNA of the CDR3: TGTGCCAGCGCAGGGGGACAAGAGACCCAGTACTTC. This codes for CASAGGQETQYF.

This sequence joins TRBV30 and TRBJ2-5; 11 bases are a match to TRBD2. The V and J ends lost 0 bases and 4 bases, in that order; junction bases with no gene match: 1. Germline lookup yields CDR1 GTSNPN and CDR2 SVGIG (reference sequence). This CDR3 is built from 14 residues. In nucleotides, the CDR3 is TGTGCCTGGAGTGTAGGACTAGCGGGAGAGACCCAGTACTTC. This gives the protein CAWSVGLAGETQYF.

This clone was detected only once. The V and J genes are TRBV6-5 and TRBJ1-1, with no clear D. The CDR3 contains 16 residues. V gave up 0 bases and J gave up 3 bases, with 14 bases separating them. Germline CDR1 is MNHEY and CDR2 is SVGAGI. The CDR3 coding sequence is TGTGCCAGCAGTTACTCGACTGCCCTAATTGACACTGAAGCTTTCTTT. Its protein is CASSYSTALIDTEAFF.

This clone was recorded a few times. This chain joins TRBV5-6 and TRBJ2-7; 10 nucleotides align to TRBD1. The CDR3 sequence is 16 residues long. From germline, CDR1 is SGHDT and CDR2 YYEEEE. With 4 bases clipped from V and 2 bases from J, the junction kept 9 bases outside the gene matches. This CDR3 is CASSILPGQGTYEQYF. CDR3 in DNA: TGTGCCAGCAGCATTTTACCGGGACAGGGGACCTACGAGCAGTACTTC.